This T cell receptor beta chain emerged from a study of cytomegalovirus exposure and HLA in healthy donors. The CDR3 runs 15 residues. Germline CDR1 reads SGHVS; CDR2 reads FQNEAQ. With 2 bases clipped from V and 5 bases from J, the junction kept 4 bases outside the gene matches. Sequenced by immunoSEQ multiplex PCR; TCRdb stores in-frame clones only, minus some. The data contain tens of thousands of clones, roughly 96% of them singletons. This chain uses TRBV7-8 with TRBJ2-1; TRBD1 matches 9 bases. The source of this sequence is a man aged 18 to 30 in good health and CMV-seronegative. The sequencing sample was made of PBMCs. The CDR3 DNA sequence: TGTGCCAGCAGCTTATACGGGACAGGGAACAATGAGCAGTTCTTC. It specifies CASSLYGTGNNEQFF. Together with reference TRBV7-8 and TRBJ2-1, the CDR3 gives the full variable domain: GAGVSQSPRYKVAKRGQDVALRCDPISGHVSLFWYQQALGQGPEFLTYFQNEAQLDKSGLPSDRFFAERPEGSVSTLKIQRTQQEDSAVYLCASSLYGTGNNEQFFGPGTRLTVL.